This record concerns one TCR beta chain sequence. The target antigen is unknown. This entry belongs to a study of a mutant IDH1 vaccine in newly diagnosed glioma. Overall study context: Receipt of radiotherapy, temozolomide, or both preceded the study, and most received both. Visit V12 was conducted at week 35 as the safety follow-up. Visit V13 came later, at week 47. General study points: Less than 95% of patients showed vaccine-induced immune responses across multiple MHC alleles.

Method: immunoSEQ multiplex PCR; TCRdb's copy keeps in-frame clones and lacks some. The repertoire holds some 33,000 clones, approximately 79% seen once, with about 9.3% in the top ten. Specified time point: week 35, safety follow-up. Topical imiquimod was applied with each vaccine dose, which held 300 ug of mutant IDH1 20-mer peptide. In weeks 1, 3, 5, 7, 11, 15, 19 and 23, patients were immunized, eight times in all. Unmatched junction bases numbered 9, after V lost 6 bases and J lost 2 bases. Germline V lookup: CDR1 SGHTA, CDR2 FQGTGA. There are 16 residues in the CDR3. The sequencing here drew on PBMCs, taken from a glioma patient whose treatment included an IDH1 peptide vaccine. The rearrangement links TRBV7-3 to TRBJ1-3; 8 bases line up with TRBD1. This clonotype was sampled from a woman aged 25 to 39 with glioma. Some clones in this sample may be carry-over from other donors' samples. CDR3 region: CASRQTRQGPGNTIYF. The DNA of the CDR3 is TGTGCCAGCAGACAAACAAGACAGGGGCCTGGAAACACCATATATTTT.